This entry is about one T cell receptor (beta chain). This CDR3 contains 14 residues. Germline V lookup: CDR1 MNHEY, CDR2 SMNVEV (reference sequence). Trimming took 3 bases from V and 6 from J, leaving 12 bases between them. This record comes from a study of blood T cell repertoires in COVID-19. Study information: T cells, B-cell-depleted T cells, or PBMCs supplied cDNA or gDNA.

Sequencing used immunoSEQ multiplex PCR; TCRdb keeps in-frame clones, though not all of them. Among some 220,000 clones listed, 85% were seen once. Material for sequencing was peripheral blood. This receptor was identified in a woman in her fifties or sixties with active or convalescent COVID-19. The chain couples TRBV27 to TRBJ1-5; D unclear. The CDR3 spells CASSLSASGQPQHF. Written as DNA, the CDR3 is TGTGCCAGCAGTTTGTCGGCTTCGGGTCAGCCCCAGCATTTT.